This TCR beta chain was captured by sequencing in a study of shared clonotypes between healthy human individuals. Everyone who donated was a Caucasian adult who lived in Nashville, Tennessee. Method: immunoSEQ multiplex PCR; TCRdb's copy keeps in-frame clones and lacks some. The table lists 500,000 to 650,000 clones, around 81% of them singletons. V was pared by 3 bases and J by 5 bases, with 10 bases between. The CDR3 loop spans 13 amino acids. CDR1 is SGDLS, CDR2 YYNGEE, per germline. This TCR came from a woman aged 40 to 50 in good health. Some clones in this sample may be carry-over from other donors' samples. Sequenced material: PBMCs. The V and J genes are TRBV9 and TRBJ2-3, with D possibly TRBD1 on 5 matching bases. The CDR3 reads CASSAQGQDTQYF. DNA for the CDR3: TGTGCCAGCAGCGCCCAGGGTCAAGATACGCAGTATTTT.